This is a list of T cell receptor beta chains from one sample in a study of blood T cell repertoires in COVID-19. Repertoires were generated with immunoSEQ multiplex PCR, while TCRdb's copy carries only in-frame clones and drops some. The sample yields 25,000 to 35,000 clones, roughly 89% seen once. Input material: peripheral blood. The origin of the receptors is a man older than 75 with acute or convalescent COVID-19. Each CDR3 is given with its conserved first and last residue. A D gene is named only where the DNA matches it firmly.

j_call d_call v_call cdr3_nt cdr3_aa
TRBJ2-3 - TRBV2 TGTGCCAGATTAACCTCTAGCAAAAAGACAGATACGCAGTATTTT CARLTSSKKTDTQYF
TRBJ1-2 - TRBV28 TGTGCCAGCAGACCGGGAAACTATGGCTACACCTTC CASRPGNYGYTF
TRBJ2-2 - TRBV7-2 TGTGCCAGCAGCCCGTCCCCCAGCACCGGGGAGCTGTTTTTT CASSPSPSTGELFF
TRBJ2-1 - TRBV27 TGTGCCAGCAGTTTGGACTATAGCTCCTACAATGAGCAGTTCTTC CASSLDYSSYNEQFF
TRBJ1-6 TRBD1 TRBV7-8 TGTGCCAGCAGCTTCGGACAGGTCGGATCACCCCTCCACTTT CASSFGQVGSPLHF
TRBJ1-2 TRBD1 TRBV15 TGTGCCACCAGCCCATCGACAGGGGGGTATGGCTACACCTTC CATSPSTGGYGYTF
TRBJ2-2 TRBD1 TRBV19 TGTGCCAGTACCCAGGGACAGGTTGACGGGGAGCTGTTTTTT CASTQGQVDGELFF
TRBJ2-7 TRBD1 TRBV6-5 TGTGCCAGCAGTCGGGGACAGGGCGGAGAGCAGTACTTC CASSRGQGGEQYF
TRBJ1-1 - TRBV14 TGTGCCAGCAGCCAAGACCAGAACACTGAAGCTTTCTTT CASSQDQNTEAFF
TRBJ1-3 TRBD1 TRBV9 TGTGCCAGCAGCGTAGGGACAGGGGTATATGGAAACACCATATATTTT CASSVGTGVYGNTIYF